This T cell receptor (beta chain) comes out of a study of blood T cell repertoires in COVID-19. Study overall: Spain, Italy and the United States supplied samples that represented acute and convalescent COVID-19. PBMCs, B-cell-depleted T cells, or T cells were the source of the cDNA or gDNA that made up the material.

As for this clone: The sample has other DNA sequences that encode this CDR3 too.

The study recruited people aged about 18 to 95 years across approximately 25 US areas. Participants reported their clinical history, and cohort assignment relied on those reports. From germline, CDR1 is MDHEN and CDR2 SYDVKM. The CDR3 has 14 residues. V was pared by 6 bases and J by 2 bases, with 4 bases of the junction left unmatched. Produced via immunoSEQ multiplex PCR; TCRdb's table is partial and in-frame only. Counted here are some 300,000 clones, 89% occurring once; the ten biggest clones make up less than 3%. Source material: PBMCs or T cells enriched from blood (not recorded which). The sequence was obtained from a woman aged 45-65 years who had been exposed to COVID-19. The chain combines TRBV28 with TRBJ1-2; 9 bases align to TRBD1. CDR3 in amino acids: CASRLTGGNYGYTF. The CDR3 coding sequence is TGTGCCAGCAGGCTGACAGGGGGAAACTATGGCTACACCTTC.